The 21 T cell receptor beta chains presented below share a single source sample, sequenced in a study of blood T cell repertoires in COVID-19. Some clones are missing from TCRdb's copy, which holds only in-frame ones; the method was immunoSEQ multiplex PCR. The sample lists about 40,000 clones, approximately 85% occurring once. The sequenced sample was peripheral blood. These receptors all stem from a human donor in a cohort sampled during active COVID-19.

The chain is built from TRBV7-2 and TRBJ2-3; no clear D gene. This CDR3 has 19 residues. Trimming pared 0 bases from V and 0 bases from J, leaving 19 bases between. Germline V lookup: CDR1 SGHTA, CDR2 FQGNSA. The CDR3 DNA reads TGTGCCAGCAGCTTAGCGGGTGTCCCCTCCCTGACTAGCACAGATACGCAGTATTTT. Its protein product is CASSLAGVPSLTSTDTQYF.

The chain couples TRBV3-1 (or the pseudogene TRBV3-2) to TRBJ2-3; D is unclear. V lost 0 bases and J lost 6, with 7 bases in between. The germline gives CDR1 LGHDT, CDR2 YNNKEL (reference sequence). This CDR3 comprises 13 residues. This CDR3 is CASSQDSWDTQYF. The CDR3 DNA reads TGTGCCAGCAGCCAAGATAGTTGGGATACGCAGTATTTT.

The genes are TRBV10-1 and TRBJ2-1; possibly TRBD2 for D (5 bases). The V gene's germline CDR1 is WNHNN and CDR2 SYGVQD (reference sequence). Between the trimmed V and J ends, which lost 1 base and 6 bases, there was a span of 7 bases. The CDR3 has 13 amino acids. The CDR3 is CASSELLVNEQFF. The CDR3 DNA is TGCGCCAGCAGTGAGTTACTAGTCAATGAGCAGTTCTTC.

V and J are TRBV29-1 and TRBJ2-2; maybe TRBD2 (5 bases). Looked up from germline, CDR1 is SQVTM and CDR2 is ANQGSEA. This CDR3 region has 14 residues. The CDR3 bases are TGCGGACTCCGTGCACAACGGAACACCGGGGAGCTGTTTTTT. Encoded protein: CGLRAQRNTGELFF.

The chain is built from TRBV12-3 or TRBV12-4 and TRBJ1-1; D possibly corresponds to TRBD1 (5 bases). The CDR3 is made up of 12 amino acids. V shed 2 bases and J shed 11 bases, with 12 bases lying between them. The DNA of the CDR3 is TGTGCCAGCAGTTTAAGTCCAGGGAAGGCTTTCTTT. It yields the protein CASSLSPGKAFF.

This CDR3 reads CASSRGGSKETQYF. CDR3 DNA: TGTGCCAGCAGCCGGGGAGGGTCGAAAGAGACCCAGTACTTC. The genes are TRBV5-4 and TRBJ2-5; 7 bases align to TRBD2. The CDR3 length is 14 residues. The germline CDR1 and CDR2 sequences are SGHNT and YYREEE (reference sequence). V was clipped by 4 bases and J by 3 bases; unmatched bases: 6.

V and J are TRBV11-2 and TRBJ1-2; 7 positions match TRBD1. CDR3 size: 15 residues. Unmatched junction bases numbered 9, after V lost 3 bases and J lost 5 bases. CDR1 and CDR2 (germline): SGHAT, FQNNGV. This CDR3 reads CASSFLGQAEYGYTF. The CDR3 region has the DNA TGTGCCAGCAGCTTCCTTGGACAGGCAGAATATGGCTACACCTTC.

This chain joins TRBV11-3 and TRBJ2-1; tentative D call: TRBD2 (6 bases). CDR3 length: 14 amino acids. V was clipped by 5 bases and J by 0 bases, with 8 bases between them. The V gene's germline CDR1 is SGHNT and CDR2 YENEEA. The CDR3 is CASSRESSYNEQFF. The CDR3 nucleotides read TGTGCCAGCAGCCGGGAGAGCTCCTACAATGAGCAGTTCTTC. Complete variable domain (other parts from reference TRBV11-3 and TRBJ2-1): EAGVVQSPRYKIIEKKQPVAFWCNPISGHNTLYWYLQNLGQGPELLIRYENEEAVDDSQLPKDRFSAERLKGVDSTLKIQPAELGDSAVYLCASSRESSYNEQFFGPGTRLTVL.

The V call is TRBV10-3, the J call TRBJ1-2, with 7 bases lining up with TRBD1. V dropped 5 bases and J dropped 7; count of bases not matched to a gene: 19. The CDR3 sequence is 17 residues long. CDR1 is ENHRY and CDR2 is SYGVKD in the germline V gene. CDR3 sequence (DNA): TGTGCCATCAGTTCCCCAGACATCCCGGGACAGAAGGGTGGCTACACCTTC. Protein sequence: CAISSPDIPGQKGGYTF.

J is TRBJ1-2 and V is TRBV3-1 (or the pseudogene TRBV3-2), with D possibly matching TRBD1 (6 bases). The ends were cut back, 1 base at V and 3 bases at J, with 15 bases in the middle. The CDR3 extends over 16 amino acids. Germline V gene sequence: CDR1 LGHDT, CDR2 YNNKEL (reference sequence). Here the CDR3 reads CASSQVDRIRDYGYTF. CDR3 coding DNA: TGTGCCAGCAGCCAAGTCGACAGGATTCGGGACTATGGCTACACCTTC.

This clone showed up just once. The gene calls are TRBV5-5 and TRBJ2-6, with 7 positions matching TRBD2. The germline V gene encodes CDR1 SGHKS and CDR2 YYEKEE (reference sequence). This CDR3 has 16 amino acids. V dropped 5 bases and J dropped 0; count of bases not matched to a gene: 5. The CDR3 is CASSWEGSSGANVLTF. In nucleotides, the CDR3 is TGTGCCAGCAGTTGGGAGGGGTCCTCTGGGGCCAACGTCCTGACTTTC.

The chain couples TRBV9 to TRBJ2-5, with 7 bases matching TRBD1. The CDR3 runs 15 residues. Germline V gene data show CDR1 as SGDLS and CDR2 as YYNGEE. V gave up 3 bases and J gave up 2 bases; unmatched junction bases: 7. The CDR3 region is CASSEGDRVQETQYF. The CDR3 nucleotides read TGTGCCAGCAGCGAGGGGGACAGAGTACAAGAGACCCAGTACTTC.

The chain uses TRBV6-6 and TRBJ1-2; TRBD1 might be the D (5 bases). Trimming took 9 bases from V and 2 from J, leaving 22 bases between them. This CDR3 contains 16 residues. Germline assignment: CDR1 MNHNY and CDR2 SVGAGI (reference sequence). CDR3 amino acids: CASNTGPRGVNYGYTF. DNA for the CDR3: TGTGCCAGTAATACCGGGCCTCGGGGGGTAAACTATGGCTACACCTTC.

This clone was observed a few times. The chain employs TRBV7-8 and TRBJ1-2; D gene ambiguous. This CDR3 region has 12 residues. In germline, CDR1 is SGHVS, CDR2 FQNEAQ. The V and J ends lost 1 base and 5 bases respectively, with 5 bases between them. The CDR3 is CASSLGGYGYTF. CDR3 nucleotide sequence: TGTGCCAGCAGCTTAGGAGGGTATGGCTACACCTTC.

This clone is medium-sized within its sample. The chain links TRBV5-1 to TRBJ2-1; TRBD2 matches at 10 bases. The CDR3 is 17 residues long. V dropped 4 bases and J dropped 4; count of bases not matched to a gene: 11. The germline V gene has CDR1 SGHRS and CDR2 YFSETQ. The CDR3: CASSPAASGGRYNEQFF. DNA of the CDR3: TGCGCCAGCAGCCCGGCGGCTAGCGGGGGCCGTTACAATGAGCAGTTCTTC. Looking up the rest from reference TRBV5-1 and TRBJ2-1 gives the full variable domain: KAGVTQTPRYLIKTRGQQVTLSCSPISGHRSVSWYQQTPGQGLQFLFEYFSETQRNKGNFPGRFSGRQFSNSRSEMNVSTLELGDSALYLCASSPAASGGRYNEQFFGPGTRLTVL.

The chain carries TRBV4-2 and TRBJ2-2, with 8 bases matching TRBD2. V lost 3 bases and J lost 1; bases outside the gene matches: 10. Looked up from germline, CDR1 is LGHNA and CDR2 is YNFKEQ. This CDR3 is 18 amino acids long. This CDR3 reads CASSHLRGDFQNTGELFF. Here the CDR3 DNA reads TGTGCCAGCAGCCATCTGCGGGGGGACTTTCAGAACACCGGGGAGCTGTTTTTT.

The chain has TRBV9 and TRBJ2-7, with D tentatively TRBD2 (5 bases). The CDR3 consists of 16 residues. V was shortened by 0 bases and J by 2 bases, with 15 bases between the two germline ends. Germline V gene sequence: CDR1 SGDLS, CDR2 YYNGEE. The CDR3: CASSVGGDPKTYEQYF. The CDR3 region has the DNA TGTGCCAGCAGCGTAGGGGGAGACCCCAAGACCTACGAGCAGTACTTC.

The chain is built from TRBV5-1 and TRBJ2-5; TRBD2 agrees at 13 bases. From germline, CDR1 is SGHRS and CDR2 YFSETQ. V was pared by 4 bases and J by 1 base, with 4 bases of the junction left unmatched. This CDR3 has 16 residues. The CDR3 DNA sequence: TGCGCCAGCAGCCCGACTAGCGGGGGGTTCCAAGAGACCCAGTACTTC. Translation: CASSPTSGGFQETQYF.

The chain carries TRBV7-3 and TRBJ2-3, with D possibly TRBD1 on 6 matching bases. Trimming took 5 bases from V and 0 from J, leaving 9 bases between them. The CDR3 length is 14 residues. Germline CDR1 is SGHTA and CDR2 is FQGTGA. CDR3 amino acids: CASSRTGSTDTQYF. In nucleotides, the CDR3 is TGTGCCAGCAGCAGAACAGGGAGCACAGATACGCAGTATTTT.

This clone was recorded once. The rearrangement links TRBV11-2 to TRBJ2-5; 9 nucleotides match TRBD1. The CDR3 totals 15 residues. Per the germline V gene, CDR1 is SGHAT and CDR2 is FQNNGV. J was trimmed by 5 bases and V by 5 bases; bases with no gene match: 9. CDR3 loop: CASSLHRGRGETQYF. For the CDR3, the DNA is TGTGCCAGCAGCCTTCACAGGGGGCGCGGGGAGACCCAGTACTTC.

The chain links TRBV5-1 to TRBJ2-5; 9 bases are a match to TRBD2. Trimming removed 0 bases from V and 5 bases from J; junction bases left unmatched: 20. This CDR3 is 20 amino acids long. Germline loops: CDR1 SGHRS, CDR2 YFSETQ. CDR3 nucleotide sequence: TGCGCCAGCAGCTTGGGATCCACCGGAGGTGGTGAAAGCGGGGGGGAGACCCAGTACTTC. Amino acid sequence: CASSLGSTGGGESGGETQYF.